These T cell receptor beta chains were read from a single sample in a study of post-analysis software for immune sequencing data. Via MiXCR, TCRdb re-called the PCR reads, giving one row per CDR3 protein. The sample has hundreds of thousands of distinct CDR3 sequences; approximately 30% are singletons. The source material was blood. The receptors derive from a girl aged 10-17 years with multiple sclerosis. The CDR3 runs from the conserved cysteine through the conserved F or W. D genes are given only for firm matches. Size tells how often a clone was seen (once, few, many) or the class of an expanded clone, and some rows leave it out.

>NA|TRBV20-1|few|TRBJ1-6
CSASFGGRTMQPLHF
TGCAGTGCTAGTTTTGGGGGCCGCACGATGCAACCCCTCCACTTT
>NA|TRBV5-1|NA|TRBJ2-5
CASSHTAQGGETQYF
TGCGCCAGCAGCCATACGGCGCAGGGCGGAGAGACCCAGTACTTC
>NA|TRBV6-1|NA|TRBJ1-1
CASSHLRGTEAFF
TGTGCCAGCAGTCACCTGAGGGGCACCGAAGCTTTCTTT
>NA|TRBV5-1|many|TRBJ2-7
CASTPGPSSYEQYF
TGCGCCAGCACCCCGGGACCGAGCTCCTACGAGCAGTACTTC
>NA|TRBV7-9|NA|TRBJ2-7
CASSPLVGYEQYF
TGTGCCAGCAGCCCCTTGGTGGGTTACGAGCAGTACTTC
>NA|TRBV7-9|NA|TRBJ2-3
CASSLGGREDTQYF
TGTGCCAGCAGCTTGGGGGGCAGGGAAGATACGCAGTATTTT
>NA|TRBV20-1|few|TRBJ2-3
CSASGGQADTQYF
TGCAGTGCTAGCGGAGGGCAGGCAGATACGCAGTATTTT
>NA|TRBV27|few|TRBJ1-2
CASSFRRGDGYTF
TGTGCCAGCAGTTTCAGGCGGGGGGATGGCTACACCTTC
>NA|TRBV7-9|NA|TRBJ2-1
CASSYTGAYNEQFF
TGTGCCAGCAGCTACACCGGGGCCTACAATGAGCAGTTCTTC
>TRBD1|TRBV10-3|few|TRBJ2-7
CAISAGQLEGYEQYF
TGTGCCATCAGTGCGGGACAGCTCGAAGGCTACGAGCAGTACTTC
>TRBD1|TRBV6-5|few|TRBJ1-5
CASRPTGQGWHQPQHF
TGTGCCAGCAGACCCACGGGACAGGGTTGGCATCAGCCCCAGCATTTT
>NA|TRBV5-6|NA|TRBJ2-1
CASVGGGASYNEQFF
TGTGCCAGCGTCGGCGGGGGCGCCTCCTACAATGAGCAGTTCTTC
>NA|TRBV25-1|NA|TRBJ1-4
CASSDMDKEVEKLFF
TGTGCCAGCAGTGACATGGACAAAGAGGTAGAAAAACTGTTTTTT
>TRBD1|TRBV2|NA|TRBJ1-6
CASSARQGRRNSPPHF
TGTGCCAGCAGTGCCCGACAGGGGAGGAGGAATTCACCCCCCCACTTT
>NA|TRBV6-5|NA|TRBJ2-3
CASSYGLGGETSRRADTQYF
TGTGCCAGCAGTTACGGTTTAGGGGGGGAGACCTCCAGGAGGGCAGATACGCAGTATTTT
>TRBD1|TRBV5-1|NA|TRBJ2-3
CASSAGGYTDTQYF
TGCGCCAGCAGCGCAGGGGGCTACACAGATACGCAGTATTTT
>NA|TRBV5-5|NA|TRBJ1-5
CASSMVTGGSNQPQHF
TGTGCCAGCAGCATGGTAACTGGGGGTAGCAATCAGCCCCAGCATTTT
>NA|TRBV20-1|many|TRBJ1-2
CSAARVSHYGYTF
TGCAGTGCTGCCCGGGTCTCTCACTATGGCTACACCTTC
>NA|TRBV7-2|NA|TRBJ1-5
CASSQPPRAQHF
TGTGCCAGCAGCCAACCACCGAGGGCCCAGCATTTT
>NA|TRBV6-1|NA|TRBJ1-3
CASSAGPSSGNTIYF
TGTGCCAGCAGCGCCGGGCCGAGCTCTGGAAACACCATATATTTT
>NA|TRBV12-3/TRBV12-4|NA|TRBJ2-4
CASSPGRAKNIQYF
TGTGCCAGTTCCCCGGGCAGAGCCAAAAACATTCAGTACTTC
>TRBD1|TRBV5-6|NA|TRBJ2-3
CAGSPWDRRTDTQYF
TGTGCCGGCAGCCCCTGGGACAGGCGCACAGATACGCAGTATTTT
>NA|TRBV14|NA|TRBJ2-3
CASSRPGASTDTQYF
TGTGCCAGCAGCCGACCAGGGGCCAGCACAGATACGCAGTATTTT
>TRBD2|TRBV20-1|NA|TRBJ2-5
CSATGTSEYQETQYF
TGCAGTGCCACCGGGACTAGCGAGTACCAAGAGACCCAGTACTTC
>NA|TRBV20-1|NA|TRBJ2-3
CSAGTIGLRTDTQYF
TGCAGTGCTGGAACTATTGGGCTGCGCACAGATACGCAGTATTTT
>NA|TRBV6-5|many|TRBJ2-3
CASSYLGDTQYF
TGTGCCAGCAGTTACCTCGGAGATACGCAGTATTTT
>NA|TRBV29-1|few|TRBJ1-2
CSAVRTERYGYTF
TGCAGCGCCGTAAGGACAGAGCGCTATGGCTACACCTTC
>NA|TRBV14|once|TRBJ1-1
CASSLTQNTEAFF
TGTGCCAGCAGCCTTACACAGAACACTGAAGCTTTCTTT
>TRBD1|TRBV20-1|NA|TRBJ2-5
CSATYRGRETQYF
TGCAGTGCAACCTACAGGGGGCGAGAGACCCAGTACTTC
>NA|TRBV12-3/TRBV12-4|few|TRBJ1-2
CASSLTGRSRGYTF
TGTGCCAGCAGTTTAACAGGACGTTCGCGTGGCTACACCTTC
>NA|TRBV7-9|few|TRBJ1-1
CASSLQVQGMNTEAFF
TGTGCCAGCAGCTTACAAGTACAGGGAATGAACACTGAAGCTTTCTTT
>NA|TRBV10-3|few|TRBJ1-6
CAIHDTNSPLHF
TGTGCCATCCATGACACCAATTCACCCCTCCACTTT
>NA|TRBV20-1|NA|TRBJ1-4
CSARAQGPTNEKLFF
TGCAGTGCTAGAGCCCAGGGGCCAACTAATGAAAAACTGTTTTTT
>TRBD2|TRBV12-5|few|TRBJ2-1
CASGSPAGGRHNEQFF
TGTGCTAGTGGTTCCCCGGCGGGAGGGCGACACAATGAGCAGTTCTTC
>TRBD2|TRBV20-1|few|TRBJ2-2
CSALAGGLNTGELFF
TGCAGTGCACTAGCGGGGGGGCTAAACACCGGGGAGCTGTTTTTT
>NA|TRBV4-1|NA|TRBJ2-1
CASSRDSGRGQDEQFF
TGCGCCAGCAGCCGAGATTCGGGTCGAGGCCAGGATGAGCAGTTCTTC
>NA|TRBV7-2|few|TRBJ2-7
CASSSRDLYYEQYF
TGTGCCAGCAGCTCCCGGGACTTATACTACGAGCAGTACTTC
>TRBD1|TRBV28|few|TRBJ1-1
CASSSRTGPNTEAFF
TGTGCCAGCAGTTCGAGGACAGGCCCGAACACTGAAGCTTTCTTT
>NA|TRBV18|NA|TRBJ2-4
CASSPGRSGVQYF
TGTGCCAGCTCACCTGGGAGGAGTGGTGTTCAGTACTTC
>TRBD1|TRBV5-1|NA|TRBJ1-2
CASSLTETGAEGYTF
TGCGCCAGCAGCTTAACCGAGACAGGGGCCGAAGGCTACACCTTC
>TRBD1|TRBV7-2|NA|TRBJ1-4
CASSSGTAHEKLFF
TGTGCCAGCAGCTCAGGGACAGCCCACGAAAAACTGTTTTTT
>NA|TRBV24-1|NA|TRBJ1-1
CATSDGIVEAFF
TGTGCCACCAGTGACGGGATTGTTGAAGCTTTCTTT
>TRBD2|TRBV12-3/TRBV12-4|NA|TRBJ2-1
CASSQLAGGRIDGEQFF
TGTGCCAGCAGCCAACTAGCGGGAGGCCGGATTGATGGTGAGCAGTTCTTC
>TRBD1|TRBV2|NA|TRBJ2-5
CASITYTGGETQYF
TGTGCCAGCATCACCTACACAGGGGGAGAGACCCAGTACTTC
>NA|TRBV2|NA|TRBJ1-4
CASSLWGRTNEKLFF
TGTGCCAGCAGCCTCTGGGGGAGAACTAATGAAAAACTGTTTTTT
>NA|TRBV20-1|NA|TRBJ2-3
CSVSRLTDTQYF
TGCAGTGTTTCCCGACTCACAGATACGCAGTATTTT
>NA|TRBV29-1|few|TRBJ2-7
CSASGAHDEQYF
TGCAGCGCCTCGGGGGCTCACGACGAGCAGTACTTC
>TRBD2|TRBV5-1|NA|TRBJ2-3
CASSLGLAGAGDTQYF
TGCGCCAGCAGCCTAGGACTAGCGGGGGCCGGAGATACGCAGTATTTT
>TRBD1|TRBV10-3|NA|TRBJ2-7
CAISELRDSYEQYF
TGTGCCATCAGTGAGCTCCGGGACAGCTACGAGCAGTACTTC
>NA|TRBV29-1|few|TRBJ1-1
CSVGDSGREAFF
TGCAGCGTTGGGGATTCAGGACGGGAAGCTTTCTTT
>TRBD2|TRBV3-1|NA|TRBJ2-7
CASSETTGRAYEQYF
TGTGCCAGCAGCGAAACGACCGGGAGGGCCTACGAGCAGTACTTC
>NA|TRBV7-2|NA|TRBJ1-6
CASSLVMWADRRKLSPLHF
TGTGCCAGCAGCTTAGTAATGTGGGCGGATAGGAGAAAACTTTCACCCCTCCACTTT